Listed below are T cell receptor beta chains from one sample, sequenced in a study of blood T cell repertoires in COVID-19. Assay: immunoSEQ multiplex PCR; the TCRdb copy retains only in-frame clones and omits some. The table has 330,000 or so clones, over 75% seen once. Input material: PBMCs or T cells enriched from blood (not recorded which). The receptors shown here come from a man in his forties in a cohort exposed to, infected with or recovered from COVID-19 (not recorded which). The CDR3 runs from the conserved cysteine through the conserved F or W. Fields, in order: D gene, J gene, V gene, clone size, CDR3 protein, CDR3 DNA. A D gene is named only where the DNA matches it firmly. Clone size appears in some rows only: once, few, many, or a class for an expanded clone.

D: TRBD2
J: TRBJ2-1
V: TRBV2
size: -
CDR3: CASRKTSGNYNEQFF
DNA: TGTGCCAGCAGGAAGACTAGCGGCAACTACAATGAGCAGTTCTTC

D: TRBD1
J: TRBJ1-5
V: TRBV3-1/TRBV3-2
size: -
CDR3: CASSQLYGTGPQPQHF
DNA: TGTGCCAGCAGCCAACTTTACGGGACAGGGCCCCAGCCCCAGCATTTT

D: -
J: TRBJ1-1
V: TRBV29-1
size: few
CDR3: CSATPGGAEAFF
DNA: TGCAGCGCTACCCCGGGGGGCGCTGAAGCTTTCTTT

D: TRBD1
J: TRBJ1-4
V: TRBV11-2
size: few
CDR3: CASSRQGALGIKAEKLFF
DNA: TGTGCCAGCAGCCGACAGGGGGCGCTGGGTATTAAGGCTGAAAAACTGTTTTTT

D: -
J: TRBJ1-3
V: TRBV5-1
size: -
CDR3: CASSEGSGNTIYF
DNA: TGCGCCAGCAGCGAGGGCTCTGGAAACACCATATATTTT

D: -
J: TRBJ1-1
V: TRBV19
size: -
CDR3: CASIREHQMNTEAFF
DNA: TGTGCCAGTATTAGGGAGCACCAAATGAACACTGAAGCTTTCTTT

D: -
J: TRBJ2-7
V: TRBV19
size: -
CDR3: CASPFSGSPYEQYF
DNA: TGTGCCAGTCCCTTTAGTGGGAGCCCCTACGAGCAGTACTTC

D: TRBD2
J: TRBJ2-1
V: TRBV7-9
size: few
CDR3: CASTQGSGGQDEQFF
DNA: TGTGCCAGCACCCAGGGAAGCGGGGGCCAGGATGAGCAGTTCTTC

D: TRBD1
J: TRBJ2-1
V: TRBV9
size: -
CDR3: CASSSRDRTYNEQFF
DNA: TGTGCCAGCAGCAGTCGGGACAGGACCTACAATGAGCAGTTCTTC

D: TRBD2
J: TRBJ2-5
V: TRBV19
size: -
CDR3: CASSIRAGLAGGEETQYF
DNA: TGTGCCAGTAGTATAAGGGCGGGACTAGCGGGAGGGGAAGAGACCCAGTACTTC

D: -
J: TRBJ2-1
V: TRBV5-1
size: -
CDR3: CASSSLEGYNEQFF
DNA: TGCGCCAGCAGCAGCCTCGAGGGTTACAATGAGCAGTTCTTC

D: TRBD2
J: TRBJ2-7
V: TRBV30
size: once
CDR3: CAWRVAGLTYEQYF
DNA: TGTGCCTGGAGGGTAGCGGGTCTCACCTACGAGCAGTACTTC

D: -
J: TRBJ1-1
V: TRBV20-1
size: -
CDR3: CSASPTGTEAFF
DNA: TGCAGTGCTAGTCCTACAGGCACTGAAGCTTTCTTT

D: -
J: TRBJ1-5
V: TRBV19
size: -
CDR3: CASSRLGNQPQHF
DNA: TGTGCCAGTAGTAGGCTTGGCAATCAGCCCCAGCATTTT

D: TRBD1
J: TRBJ1-1
V: TRBV6-2/TRBV6-3
size: -
CDR3: CASSPRQGARLNTEAFF
DNA: TGTGCCAGCAGCCCCCGACAGGGGGCGAGACTGAACACTGAAGCTTTCTTT

D: -
J: TRBJ2-1
V: TRBV5-1
size: -
CDR3: CASSLDFSSYNEQFF
DNA: TGCGCCAGCAGCTTGGACTTTAGCTCCTACAATGAGCAGTTCTTC

D: -
J: TRBJ2-2
V: TRBV5-5
size: -
CDR3: CASSLRDNANTGELFF
DNA: TGTGCCAGCAGCTTAAGGGACAACGCGAACACCGGGGAGCTGTTTTTT

D: TRBD1
J: TRBJ2-7
V: TRBV24-1
size: -
CDR3: CATSDAGTGSYEQYF
DNA: TGTGCCACCAGTGATGCCGGGACAGGGTCCTACGAGCAGTACTTC

D: TRBD1
J: TRBJ1-2
V: TRBV12-3/TRBV12-4
size: few
CDR3: CASSPGGNYGYTF
DNA: TGTGCCAGCAGTCCAGGGGGGAACTATGGCTACACCTTC

D: -
J: TRBJ2-7
V: TRBV6-5
size: -
CDR3: CASSPGFYEQYF
DNA: TGTGCCAGCAGTCCAGGGTTCTACGAGCAGTACTTC

D: -
J: TRBJ2-1
V: TRBV2
size: -
CDR3: CASSPIPQGEQFF
DNA: TGTGCCAGCAGTCCAATTCCACAGGGTGAGCAGTTCTTC

D: -
J: TRBJ1-1
V: TRBV2
size: -
CDR3: CASAREMGRTEAFF
DNA: TGTGCCAGCGCAAGAGAGATGGGGAGGACTGAAGCTTTCTTT

D: -
J: TRBJ1-1
V: TRBV27
size: -
CDR3: CASTTRGINTEAFF
DNA: TGTGCCAGCACCACAAGAGGCATAAACACTGAAGCTTTCTTT

D: TRBD2
J: TRBJ2-1
V: TRBV27
size: -
CDR3: CASSLRPTASGSFIEQFF
DNA: TGTGCCAGCAGTTTAAGGCCCACGGCTAGCGGGAGTTTCATTGAGCAGTTCTTC